This T cell receptor beta chain stems from a study of T-cell reconstitution after alpha-beta-depleted transplantation in children. Ten or more counts support this clonotype. Its antigen is unidentified. Overall study results and limits: Reportedly, only several hundred clones from non-depleted graft cells drove alpha-beta T-cell counts at about two months. Fresh T-cell production supplied most of the T-cell counts and diversity seen one year after transplant. Some patients' high day-60 TCRbeta diversity was attributed to recipient cells surviving conditioning.

CDR1 is MGHRA, CDR2 YSYEKL, per germline. J was trimmed by 3 bases and V by 0 bases; bases with no gene match: 7. CDR3 length equals 17 residues. Molecular barcoding with unique molecular identifiers was used for the TCRbeta library. TCRdb passed the PCR reads through MiXCR, listing each CDR3 protein once. This table holds 150,000 to 200,000 distinct CDR3 sequences, 11% found once. The V and J genes are TRBV4-1 and TRBJ2-7, with 11 bases fitting TRBD2. Here the sequenced sample was PBMCs, taken before TCRalphabeta/CD19-depleted stem cell transplant. This TCR was recovered from a boy younger than 10 with acute myeloid leukemia, due to receive a stem cell transplant. The CDR3, as DNA: TGCGCCAGCAGCCAAGAACGGTTCCTAGCGGGGGGCTACGAGCAGTACGTC. Its protein product is CASSQERFLAGGYEQYV.